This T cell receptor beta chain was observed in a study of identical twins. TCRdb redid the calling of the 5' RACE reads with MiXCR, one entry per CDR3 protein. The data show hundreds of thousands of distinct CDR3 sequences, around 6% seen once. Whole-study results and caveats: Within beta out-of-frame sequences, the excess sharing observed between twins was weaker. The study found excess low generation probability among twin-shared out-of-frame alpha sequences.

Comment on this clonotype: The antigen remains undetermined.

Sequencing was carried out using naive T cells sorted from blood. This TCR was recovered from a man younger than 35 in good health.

DNA for the CDR3: TGTGCCAGCAGTCCGCCGGTGGGGAATGAGCAGTTCTTC. It encodes CASSPPVGNEQFF. This chain joins TRBV12-3 or TRBV12-4 and TRBJ2-1; D not certain. V was pared by 5 bases and J by 7 bases, with 12 bases between. The CDR3 is made up of 13 amino acids.